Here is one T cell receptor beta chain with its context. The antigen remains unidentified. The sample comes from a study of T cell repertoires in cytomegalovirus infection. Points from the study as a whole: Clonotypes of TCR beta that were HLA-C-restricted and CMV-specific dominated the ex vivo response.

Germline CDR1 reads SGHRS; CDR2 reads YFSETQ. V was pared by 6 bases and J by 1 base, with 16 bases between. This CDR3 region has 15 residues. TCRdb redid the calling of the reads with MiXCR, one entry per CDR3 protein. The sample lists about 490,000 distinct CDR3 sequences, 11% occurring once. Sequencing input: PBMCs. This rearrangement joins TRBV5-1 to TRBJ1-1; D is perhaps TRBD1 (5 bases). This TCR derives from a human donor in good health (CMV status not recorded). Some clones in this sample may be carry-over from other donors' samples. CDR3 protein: CASKTSGRRNTEAFF. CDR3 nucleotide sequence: TGCGCCAGCAAAACTTCGGGACGGCGGAACACTGAAGCTTTCTTT. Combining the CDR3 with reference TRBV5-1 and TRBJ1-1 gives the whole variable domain KAGVTQTPRYLIKTRGQQVTLSCSPISGHRSVSWYQQTPGQGLQFLFEYFSETQRNKGNFPGRFSGRQFSNSRSEMNVSTLELGDSALYLCASKTSGRRNTEAFFGQGTRLTVV.